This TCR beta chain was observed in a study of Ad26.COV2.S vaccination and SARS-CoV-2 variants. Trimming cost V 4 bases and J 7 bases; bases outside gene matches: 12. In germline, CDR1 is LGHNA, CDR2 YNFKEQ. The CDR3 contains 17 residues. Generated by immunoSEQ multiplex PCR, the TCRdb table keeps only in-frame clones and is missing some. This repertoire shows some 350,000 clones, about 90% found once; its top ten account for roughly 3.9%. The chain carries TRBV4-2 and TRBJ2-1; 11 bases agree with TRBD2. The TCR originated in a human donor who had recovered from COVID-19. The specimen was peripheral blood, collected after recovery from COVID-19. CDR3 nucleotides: TGTGCCAGCAGCCCTTGGAGTAGCGGGGGGGCAGGGAATGAGCAGTTCTTC. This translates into CASSPWSSGGAGNEQFF.